The entry that follows covers one T cell receptor beta chain sequence. Antigen specificity is unknown. The V gene end was trimmed by 0 bases and the J gene end by 1 base; junction bases not matched to a gene: 5. Germline CDR1 DFQATT, CDR2 SNEGSKA (reference sequence). The CDR3 length is 16 residues. The source of the sample is a study of CD8 T cells in ankylosing spondylitis. Study results and limitations: Earlier literature documents some of the motif variants in reactive arthritis synovial fluid and blood. Disease-linked clones reportedly concentrated significantly in matched ankylosing spondylitis synovial fluid. Typical of ankylosing spondylitis blood, it appeared, was a TCR beta motif of under 10 highly homologous variants. Disease-linked clones displayed a CD8+ phenotype and appeared relatively rarely in peripheral blood.

TCRdb passed the 5' RACE reads through MiXCR, listing each CDR3 protein once. The table has some 840,000 distinct CDR3 sequences, approximately 12% seen once. The sequence derives from a male donor with ankylosing spondylitis. The genes are TRBV20-1 and TRBJ2-3; TRBD2 matches at 9 bases. Sequencing was carried out using blood, either unsorted or a sorted T cell fraction (not recorded which). Here the CDR3 DNA reads TGCAGTGCTAGAGATACCCGACTAGCGGGCACAGATACGCAGTATTTT. It codes for CSARDTRLAGTDTQYF.